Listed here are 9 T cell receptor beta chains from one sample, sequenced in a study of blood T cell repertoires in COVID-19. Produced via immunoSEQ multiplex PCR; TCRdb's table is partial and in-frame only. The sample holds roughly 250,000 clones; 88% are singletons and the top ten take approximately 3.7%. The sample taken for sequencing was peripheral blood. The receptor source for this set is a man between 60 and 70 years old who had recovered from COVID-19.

The CDR3 region has the DNA TGTGCCAGCAGTAGTCTTGGACAGGGCTACGAGCAGTACTTC. Translation: CASSSLGQGYEQYF. The chain has TRBV27 and TRBJ2-7, with 8 bases matching TRBD1. V shed 5 bases, J shed 3 bases, and the junction held 6 bases outside the gene matches. Germline CDR1 is MNHEY and CDR2 is SMNVEV (reference sequence). The CDR3 runs 14 residues.

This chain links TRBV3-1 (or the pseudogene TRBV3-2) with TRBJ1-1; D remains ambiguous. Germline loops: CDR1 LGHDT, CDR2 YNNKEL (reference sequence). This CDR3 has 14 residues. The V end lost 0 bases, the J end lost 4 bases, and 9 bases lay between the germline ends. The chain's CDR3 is CASSQERRSTEAFF. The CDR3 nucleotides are TGTGCCAGCAGCCAAGAAAGGCGGAGCACTGAAGCTTTCTTT.

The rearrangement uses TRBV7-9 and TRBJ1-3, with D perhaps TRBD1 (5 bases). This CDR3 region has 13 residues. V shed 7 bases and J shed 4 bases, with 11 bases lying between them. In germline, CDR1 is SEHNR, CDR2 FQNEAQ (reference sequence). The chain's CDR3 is CASNRKGGNTIYF. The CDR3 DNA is TGTGCCAGCAACAGGAAGGGAGGAAACACCATATATTTT. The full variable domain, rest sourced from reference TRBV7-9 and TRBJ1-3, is DTGVSQNPRHKITKRGQNVTFRCDPISEHNRLYWYRQTLGQGPEFLTYFQNEAQLEKSRLLSDRFSAERPKGSFSTLEIQRTEQGDSAMYLCASNRKGGNTIYFGEGSWLTVV.

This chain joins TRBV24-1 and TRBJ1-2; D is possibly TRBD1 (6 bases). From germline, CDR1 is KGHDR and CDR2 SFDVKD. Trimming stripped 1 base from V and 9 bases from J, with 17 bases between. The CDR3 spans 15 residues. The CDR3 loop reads CATSDFSPKGVRYTF. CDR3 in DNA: TGTGCCACCAGTGATTTCTCCCCAAAGGGGGTTCGCTACACCTTC.

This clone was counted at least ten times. As DNA, the CDR3 is TGTGCCAGTAGTATAAAGTCCGGGCAGCCCCAGCATTTT. Its protein is CASSIKSGQPQHF. This chain connects TRBV19 to TRBJ1-5; no clear D. Trimming shortened V by 2 bases and J by 7 bases, and 9 bases separated the two germline ends. Germline assignment: CDR1 LNHDA and CDR2 SQIVND (reference sequence). The CDR3 loop spans 13 amino acids. Complete variable domain (other parts from reference TRBV19 and TRBJ1-5): DGGITQSPKYLFRKEGQNVTLSCEQNLNHDAMYWYRQDPGQGLRLIYYSQIVNDFQKGDIAEGYSVSREKKESFPLTVTSAQKNPTAFYLCASSIKSGQPQHFGDGTRLSIL.

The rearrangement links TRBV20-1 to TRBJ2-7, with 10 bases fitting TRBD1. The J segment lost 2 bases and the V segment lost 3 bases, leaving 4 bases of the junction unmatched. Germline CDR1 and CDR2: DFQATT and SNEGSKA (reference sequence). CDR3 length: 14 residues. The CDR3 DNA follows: TGCAGTGCTAGTGGGACAGGGGATACCTACGAGCAGTACTTC. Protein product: CSASGTGDTYEQYF.

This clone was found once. The CDR3, as DNA: TGCGCCAGCAGCTTGGATCCGGGGAACCGGGGGAACTATGGCTACACCTTC. It specifies CASSLDPGNRGNYGYTF. The rearrangement joins TRBV5-1 to TRBJ1-2, with a weak D call TRBD1 (5 bases). The CDR3 sequence is 17 residues long. Germline V lookup: CDR1 SGHRS, CDR2 YFSETQ. V lost 0 bases to trimming and J lost 2 bases, with 17 bases between them.

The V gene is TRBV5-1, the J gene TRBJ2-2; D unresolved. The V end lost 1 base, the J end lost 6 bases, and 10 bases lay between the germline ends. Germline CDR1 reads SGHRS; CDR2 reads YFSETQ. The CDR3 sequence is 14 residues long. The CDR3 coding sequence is TGCGCCAGCAGCTTGCAGTCAAGTGCCGGGGAGCTGTTTTTT. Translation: CASSLQSSAGELFF.

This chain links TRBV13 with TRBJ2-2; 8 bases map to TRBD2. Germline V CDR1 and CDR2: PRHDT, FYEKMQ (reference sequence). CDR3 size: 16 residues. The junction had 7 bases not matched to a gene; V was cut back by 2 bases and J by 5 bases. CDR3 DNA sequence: TGTGCCAGCAGCTTAAGCGGGGGCCCGGGGACCGGGGAGCTGTTTTTT. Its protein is CASSLSGGPGTGELFF.